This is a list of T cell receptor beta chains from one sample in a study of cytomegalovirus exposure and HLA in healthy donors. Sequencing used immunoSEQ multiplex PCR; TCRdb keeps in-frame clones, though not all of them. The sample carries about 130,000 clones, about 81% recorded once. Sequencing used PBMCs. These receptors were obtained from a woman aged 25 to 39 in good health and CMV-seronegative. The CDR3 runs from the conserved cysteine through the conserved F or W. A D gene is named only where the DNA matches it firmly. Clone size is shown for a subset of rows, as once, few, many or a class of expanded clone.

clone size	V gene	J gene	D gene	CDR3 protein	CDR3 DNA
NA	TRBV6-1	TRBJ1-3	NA	CASSEIRQTSGNTIYF	TGTGCCAGCAGTGAAATTAGACAAACGTCTGGAAACACCATATATTTT
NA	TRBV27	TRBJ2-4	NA	CASSPRAKNIQYF	TGTGCCAGCAGTCCGAGGGCCAAAAACATTCAGTACTTC
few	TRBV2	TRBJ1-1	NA	CASRWGAEAFF	TGTGCCAGCAGGTGGGGCGCTGAAGCTTTCTTT
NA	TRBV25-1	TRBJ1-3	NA	CASRASGNTIYF	TGTGCCAGCAGGGCCTCTGGAAACACCATATATTTT
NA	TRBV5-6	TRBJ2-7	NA	CASSFNTREQYF	TGTGCCAGCAGCTTTAATACGAGGGAGCAGTACTTC
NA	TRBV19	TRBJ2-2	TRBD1	CASSRRTGANTGELFF	TGTGCCAGTAGTCGTCGGACAGGGGCGAACACCGGGGAGCTGTTTTTT
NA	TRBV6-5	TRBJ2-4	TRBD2	CASSYSSSGGENIQYF	TGTGCCAGCAGTTACTCGTCTAGCGGGGGAGAAAACATTCAGTACTTC
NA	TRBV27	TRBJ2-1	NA	CASSLLGLGSYNEQFF	TGTGCCAGCAGTTTGCTCGGACTGGGCTCCTACAATGAGCAGTTCTTC
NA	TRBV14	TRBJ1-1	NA	CASSQNRVSEAFF	TGTGCCAGCAGCCAGAACAGGGTTTCTGAAGCTTTCTTT
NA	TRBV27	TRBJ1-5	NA	CASSLSVQGPQHF	TGTGCCAGCAGTTTGTCTGTGCAGGGGCCCCAGCATTTT
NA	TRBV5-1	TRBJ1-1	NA	CASSFFGHTSSEAFF	TGCGCCAGCAGCTTTTTTGGCCATACAAGTTCGGAGGCTTTCTTT
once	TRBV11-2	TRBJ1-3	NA	CASSSGGMGSGNTIYF	TGTGCCAGCAGTTCCGGAGGTATGGGCTCTGGAAACACCATATATTTT
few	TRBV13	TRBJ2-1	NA	CASSPWTSSQFF	TGTGCCAGCAGCCCCTGGACATCCAGCCAGTTCTTC
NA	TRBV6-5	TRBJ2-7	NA	CASSYFWGSGSYEQYF	TGTGCCAGCAGTTACTTTTGGGGCTCCGGTTCCTACGAGCAGTACTTC
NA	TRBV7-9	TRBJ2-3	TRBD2	CASSPQQRGGTDTQYF	TGTGCCAGCAGCCCACAACAGCGGGGGGGCACAGATACGCAGTATTTT
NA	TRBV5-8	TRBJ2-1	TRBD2	CASSQSPGLAGGNEQFF	TGTGCCAGCAGCCAGAGCCCGGGACTAGCGGGGGGCAATGAGCAGTTCTTC
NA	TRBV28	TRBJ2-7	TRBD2	CASSLGLAGGLYEQYF	TGTGCCAGCAGTTTGGGACTAGCGGGGGGGCTATACGAGCAGTACTTC
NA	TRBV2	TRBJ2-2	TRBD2	CASRGTSGSAGELFF	TGTGCCAGCAGGGGGACTAGCGGGAGTGCCGGGGAGCTGTTTTTT
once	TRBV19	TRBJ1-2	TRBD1	CASSPSPRDRILYTF	TGTGCCAGTAGTCCGTCCCCCCGGGACAGGATCTTGTACACCTTC
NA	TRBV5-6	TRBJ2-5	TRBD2	CASSLWAGGRETQYF	TGTGCCAGCAGCTTGTGGGCTGGCGGGAGGGAGACCCAGTACTTC